This TCR beta chain was sequenced in a study of blood T cells in healthy people across ages. This clonotype showed up just a few times. A second roughly 7 to 12 cycle PCR used barcoded and J-beta primers. Every cDNA was tagged by a template-switch adaptor with 12 random nucleotides. In TCRdb, the 5' RACE reads were re-called with MiXCR into one record per CDR3 protein. Among around 1.5 million distinct CDR3 sequences, about 40% were seen once, and the ten largest hold roughly 7.7%. The CDR3 loop spans 12 amino acids. Trimming shortened V by 2 bases and J by 10 bases, and 11 bases separated the two germline ends.

Source material: blood. This rearrangement joins TRBV12-3 or TRBV12-4 to TRBJ1-1; the D gene is possibly TRBD1 (5 bases). The source of this sequence is a woman in her late teens or twenties in good health. Here the CDR3 reads CASSLWGNGAFF. CDR3 in DNA: TGTGCCAGCAGTTTATGGGGGAATGGAGCTTTCTTT.